This entry lists 17 T cell receptor beta chains sequenced from one sample in a study of regulatory dendritic cells for organ transplantation. CFSE-labeled sorted T cells met regulatory or mature dendritic cells for more than four days. The antigens for these receptors are not known. Assay used: immunoSEQ multiplex PCR; TCRdb lists only in-frame clones, some missing. The table shows about 11,000 clones, with roughly 82% occurring only once. Material for sequencing was memory CD4+ T cells from blood cultured with regulatory dendritic cells. This sample's subset: CD45RO+ memory T cells. The receptors were sampled from a human donor in good health.

The V gene is TRBV12-5, the J gene TRBJ1-2; 11 bases align to TRBD1. This CDR3 comprises 17 residues. Trimming at V came to 6 bases and at J to 2 bases, leaving 11 bases not matched to a gene. CDR1 is LGHNT and CDR2 is FRNRAP in the germline V gene. The CDR3 sequence is CASGSTAGTGGNYGYTF. In nucleotides, the CDR3 is TGTGCTAGTGGCTCCACCGCCGGGACAGGGGGGAACTATGGCTACACCTTC. Combining the CDR3 with reference TRBV12-5 and TRBJ1-2 gives the whole variable domain DARVTQTPRHKVTEMGQEVTMRCQPILGHNTVFWYRQTMMQGLELLAYFRNRAPLDDSGMPKDRFSAEMPDATLATLKIQPSEPRDSAVYFCASGSTAGTGGNYGYTFGSGTRLTVV.

V usage is TRBV6-4 and J usage is TRBJ1-2; 9 bases are shared with TRBD1. Germline trimming cut 6 bases from V and 3 bases from J; bases unmatched to any gene: 5. The CDR3 is 14 amino acids. From germline, CDR1 is MRHNA and CDR2 SNTAGT. CDR3 protein: CASSPRTGDYGYTF. Written as DNA, the CDR3 is TGTGCCAGCAGCCCCCGGACAGGGGACTATGGCTACACCTTC.

This chain uses TRBV7-8 with TRBJ2-3; 7 bases align to TRBD1. Losses at the gene ends were 5 bases for V and 1 base for J; bases not matched to a gene: 9. CDR3 length: 16 residues. The germline V gene has CDR1 SGHVS and CDR2 FQNEAQ. The CDR3: CASSARQGMGTDTQYF. Written as DNA, the CDR3 is TGTGCCAGCAGCGCACGACAGGGTATGGGCACAGATACGCAGTATTTT.

The chain recombines TRBV5-6 with TRBJ2-5; TRBD2 aligns across 9 bases. The CDR3 length is 19 residues. Germline lookup yields CDR1 SGHDT and CDR2 YYEEEE. Trimming cost V 1 base and J 2 bases; bases outside gene matches: 15. CDR3 DNA sequence: TGTGCCAGCAGCTTGACAACAGGGTTTTGGACTAGCGAACAAGAGACCCAGTACTTC. The encoded protein is CASSLTTGFWTSEQETQYF.

The J gene is TRBJ2-7, the V gene TRBV7-2; 11 bases line up with TRBD2. The germline gives CDR1 SGHTA, CDR2 FQGNSA. The trim removed 3 bases at V and 7 bases at J, leaving 8 bases unmatched. The CDR3 is 15 residues long. In DNA, the CDR3 is TGTGCCAGCAGCTTCTACTTAGCGGGGGGGCGGGAGCAGTACTTC. As protein: CASSFYLAGGREQYF.

This chain connects TRBV5-1 to TRBJ1-4; no reliable D call. Trimming took 5 bases from V and 7 from J, leaving 21 bases between them. CDR1 and CDR2 (germline): SGHRS, YFSETQ. The CDR3 runs to 16 residues. The CDR3 reads CASSSGGWQPSEKLFF. The CDR3 coding sequence is TGCGCCAGCAGTTCGGGTGGTTGGCAGCCTAGTGAAAAACTGTTTTTT.

The V and J genes are TRBV13 and TRBJ1-1; D is perhaps TRBD1 (6 bases). Germline V lookup: CDR1 PRHDT, CDR2 FYEKMQ (reference sequence). The CDR3 contains 12 residues. Trimming took off 4 bases at V and 5 bases at J, with 8 bases between the two ends. CDR3 region: CASSSRGTEAFF. The CDR3 region has the DNA TGTGCCAGCAGCTCCAGGGGTACTGAAGCTTTCTTT.

The chain uses TRBV5-3 and TRBJ2-1; 9 positions match TRBD1. TRBV5-3 is an open reading frame, and its role is uncertain. V was pared by 5 bases and J by 4 bases, with 13 bases of the junction left unmatched. The CDR3 is 17 amino acids. The CDR3 loop is CARSYHHRGHGYNEQFF. The CDR3 nucleotides read TGTGCCAGAAGTTACCACCACAGGGGGCATGGGTACAATGAGCAGTTCTTC.

This clone qualifies as medium-sized. The chain is built from TRBV19 and TRBJ1-5; no firm D call. Trimming removed 3 bases from V and 1 base from J, with 7 bases in between. Germline V gene lookup returns CDR1 LNHDA and CDR2 SQIVND (reference sequence). The length of the CDR3 is 14 residues. The CDR3 sequence: CASSMWASNQPQHF. The CDR3 nucleotides are TGTGCCAGTAGTATGTGGGCGAGCAATCAGCCCCAGCATTTT.

V and J are TRBV9 and TRBJ2-3, with 11 bases aligning to TRBD2. The CDR3 consists of 14 residues. Per the germline V gene, CDR1 is SGDLS and CDR2 is YYNGEE. With V trimmed by 5 bases and J by 7 bases, 6 bases remained unmatched. The CDR3 coding sequence is TGTGCCAGCAGTTATAGCGGGGGGGTGAATACGCAGTATTTT. This sequence encodes CASSYSGGVNTQYF. The full variable domain, rest sourced from reference TRBV9 and TRBJ2-3, is DSGVTQTPKHLITATGQRVTLRCSPRSGDLSVYWYQQSLDQGLQFLIQYYNGEERAKGNILERFSAQQFPDLHSELNLSSLELGDSALYFCASSYSGGVNTQYFGPGTRLTVL.

V usage is TRBV5-4 and J usage is TRBJ2-7, with TRBD2 as a possible D gene (6 bases). Germline CDR1 is SGHNT and CDR2 is YYREEE (reference sequence). Deletions cut 1 base from V and 5 bases from J, with 10 bases between. The CDR3 runs to 13 residues. The CDR3 loop reads CASSLQLADEQYF. The CDR3 coding sequence is TGTGCCAGCAGCTTGCAACTAGCTGACGAGCAGTACTTC.

The chain uses TRBV5-1 and TRBJ2-2, with D possibly matching TRBD1 (5 bases). This CDR3 is built from 14 residues. Germline V gene data show CDR1 as SGHRS and CDR2 as YFSETQ. V was pared by 6 bases and J by 1 base, with 10 bases between. This CDR3 reads CASTTALNTGELFF. The CDR3 coding sequence is TGCGCCAGCACGACAGCGTTGAACACCGGGGAGCTGTTTTTT.

This clone came up a few times. This chain connects TRBV7-2 to TRBJ1-5; weak D call: TRBD1 (6 bases). Germline V gives CDR1 SGHTA, CDR2 FQGNSA. The CDR3 totals 13 residues. This CDR3 reads CATGSGGNQPQHF. The DNA for the CDR3 is TGTGCTACAGGGTCTGGGGGCAATCAGCCCCAGCATTTT.

The V and J genes are TRBV5-1 and TRBJ2-5, with 8 bases lining up with TRBD2. This CDR3 contains 13 residues. The V and J ends lost 4 bases and 5 bases, in that order; junction bases with no gene match: 4. Germline loops: CDR1 SGHRS, CDR2 YFSETQ. The CDR3 is CASSPGGEETQYF. CDR3 bases: TGCGCCAGCAGCCCGGGGGGGGAGGAGACCCAGTACTTC.

This clone has more than one count but fewer than ten. The chain couples TRBV11-3 to TRBJ1-2; D is unclear. Germline V CDR1 and CDR2: SGHNT, YENEEA. With 5 bases removed from V and 3 bases from J, the gap between germline ends came to 7 bases. The CDR3 loop spans 12 amino acids. This chain's CDR3 is CASSPGDYGYTF. In DNA, the CDR3 is TGTGCCAGCAGCCCAGGTGACTATGGCTACACCTTC.

The chain employs TRBV14 and TRBJ1-5; 7 positions match TRBD1. The ends lost 5 bases at V and 4 bases at J; junction bases unmatched: 2. The CDR3 length is 13 residues. In germline, CDR1 is SGHDN, CDR2 FVKESK. The CDR3 loop reads CASSLQGNQPQHF. The CDR3 nucleotides are TGTGCCAGCAGCTTACAGGGGAATCAGCCCCAGCATTTT.

The sample holds a few counts of this clone. The rearrangement uses TRBV5-1 and TRBJ2-5; D not resolved. V was shortened by 2 bases and J by 1 base, with 6 bases between the two germline ends. Germline-derived CDR1 and CDR2 are SGHRS and YFSETQ. This CDR3 has 13 amino acids. CDR3 sequence: CASSFFSQETQYF. CDR3 in DNA: TGCGCCAGCAGCTTCTTCAGCCAAGAGACCCAGTACTTC.